This T cell receptor beta chain was sequenced in a study of siplizumab effects on memory and regulatory T cells. Trimming took off 3 bases at V and 3 bases at J, with 15 bases between the two ends. Germline CDR1 is ENHRY and CDR2 is SYGVKD. CDR3 length: 16 amino acids. The method was immunoSEQ multiplex PCR; TCRdb's version includes in-frame clones alone and lacks a portion of them. The sample has more than 85,000 clones, around 90% seen once; the top ten hold approximately 0.66%. As regards this clone: Its antigen remains unknown.

Study results and limitations: Mappable alloreactive CD4+ clones were on average 68.8% Treg-derived with siplizumab, approximately 30% in controls. Naive T cells looked more diverse than memory cells and looked like major alloresponse contributors. An assignable naive or memory phenotype was lacking in roughly 80-96% of proliferating CD4+ or CD8+ clones.

The sequence was collected from a human donor in good health. The sample taken for sequencing was Tregs sorted from blood. The rearrangement links TRBV10-3 to TRBJ1-5, with D unclear. The CDR3 region is CAISEGMIGINQPQHF. In DNA, the CDR3 is TGTGCCATCAGTGAAGGTATGATAGGGATCAATCAGCCCCAGCATTTT.